The next 22 T cell receptor beta chains were all read from a single sample in a study of shared clonotypes between healthy human individuals. CD45RO-negative, CCR7-selected cells formed the naive CD8 fraction, which excluded terminally differentiated effector memory CD45RA+ cells. Sequenced by immunoSEQ multiplex PCR; TCRdb stores in-frame clones only, minus some. The table has about 2.1 million clones, roughly 93% seen once. Sequencing used naive CD8+ T cells from PBMCs. Source of these receptors: a man younger than 35 in good health. Some clones in this sample may be carry-over from other donors' samples.

The gene calls are TRBV27 and TRBJ2-1; 13 bases match TRBD2. With V trimmed by 7 bases and J by 9 bases, 9 bases remained unmatched. Germline V gene data show CDR1 as MNHEY and CDR2 as SMNVEV (reference sequence). The CDR3 length is 15 residues. The CDR3 DNA follows: TGTGCCAGCACCCTCGGACTAGCGGGAGCGAGTGAGCAGTTCTTC. This encodes CASTLGLAGASEQFF.

The V gene is TRBV4-2, the J gene TRBJ2-1; TRBD2 matches at 8 bases. The V gene's germline CDR1 is LGHNA and CDR2 YNFKEQ. Trimming at V came to 1 base and at J to 4 bases, leaving 9 bases not matched to a gene. The CDR3 loop spans 17 amino acids. In DNA, the CDR3 is TGTGCCAGCAGCCAAGTCCTGTCTAGCGGGCCTTACAATGAGCAGTTCTTC. Translating gives CASSQVLSSGPYNEQFF.

The V and J genes are TRBV7-9 and TRBJ2-3; perhaps TRBD2 as D (6 bases). The CDR3 has 17 amino acids. Trimming stripped 5 bases from V and 6 bases from J, with 24 bases between. Germline V gene lookup returns CDR1 SEHNR and CDR2 FQNEAQ (reference sequence). In nucleotides, the CDR3 is TGTGCCAGCAGCGTCGCGGGAACTAACGGGAGATGGGATACGCAGTATTTT. This encodes CASSVAGTNGRWDTQYF.

The J gene is TRBJ2-5, the V gene TRBV19, with 7 bases matching TRBD1. The CDR3 has 14 amino acids. J gave up 1 base and V 5 bases, and 4 bases lay outside the gene matches. CDR1 and CDR2 from the germline V gene are LNHDA and SQIVND (reference sequence). The DNA of the CDR3 is TGTGCCAGTAGTTCTGGGACAGCCCAAGAGACCCAGTACTTC. Its translation is CASSSGTAQETQYF.

The V gene is TRBV19, the J gene TRBJ2-7, with D perhaps matching TRBD1 or TRBD2 (6 bases each). This CDR3 region has 13 residues. CDR1 LNHDA and CDR2 SQIVND come from the germline V gene (reference sequence). Trimming took off 9 bases at V and 6 bases at J, with 18 bases between the two ends. The CDR3 spells CASGEAGDTEQYF. CDR3 nucleotide sequence: TGTGCCAGCGGGGAGGCTGGGGACACCGAGCAGTACTTC.

The CDR3 bases are TGTGCCAGCAGCAAAGGTCGGGGAGTCGAGTACGAGCAGTACTTC. Its translation is CASSKGRGVEYEQYF. The chain recombines TRBV21-1 with TRBJ2-7; TRBD2 reflects the table's D call only, with no check against the DNA. TRBV21-1 is noted as a pseudogene. This CDR3 is built from 15 residues.

The CDR3 DNA reads as TGTGCCAGCTACCCCTGGGCGGGTCGGTACGAGCAGTACTTC. It specifies CASYPWAGRYEQYF. This rearrangement joins TRBV19 to TRBJ2-7, with D tentatively TRBD2 (5 bases). Between the trimmed V and J ends, which lost 9 bases and 4 bases, there was a span of 19 bases. The CDR3 runs to 14 residues. The germline V gene has CDR1 LNHDA and CDR2 SQIVND (reference sequence).

This clone was found once. V usage is TRBV6-6 and J usage is TRBJ1-1, with D maybe TRBD1 (6 bases). The CDR3 extends over 15 amino acids. CDR1 MNHNY and CDR2 SVGAGI come from the germline V gene (reference sequence). Between the trimmed V and J ends, which lost 3 bases and 0 bases, there was a span of 11 bases. The CDR3 coding sequence is TGTGCCAGCAGTTATCGGACAGAGTTGAACACTGAAGCTTTCTTT. This codes for CASSYRTELNTEAFF.

As DNA, the CDR3 is TGCGCCAGCAGCCAAGAATACCGGCCCGTAAAGGGTCCTTACCAGCCCCAGCATTTT. Translated, it gives CASSQEYRPVKGPYQPQHF. The rearrangement joins TRBV4-1 to TRBJ1-5; D uncertain. The CDR3 totals 19 residues. Germline V gives CDR1 MGHRA, CDR2 YSYEKL. V was cut by 0 bases and J by 7 bases, with 25 bases left in between.

The count of this clone is one. The V gene is TRBV11-2, the J gene TRBJ1-2; TRBD1 might be the D (5 bases). The CDR3 contains 12 residues. Trimming removed 5 bases at V and 4 bases at J, with 8 bases between. CDR1 is SGHAT, CDR2 FQNNGV, per germline. CDR3 bases: TGTGCCAGCAGCCCAGGGTCCTATGGCTACACCTTC. Amino acid sequence: CASSPGSYGYTF.

The chain uses TRBV4-1 and TRBJ2-6, with 7 bases lining up with TRBD2. Unmatched junction bases numbered 10, after V lost 3 bases and J lost 2 bases. The length of the CDR3 is 18 residues. Germline CDR1 is MGHRA and CDR2 is YSYEKL. The CDR3 here is CASSHRGASGTGANVLTF. DNA of the CDR3: TGCGCCAGCAGCCACCGAGGGGCGAGCGGGACTGGGGCCAACGTCCTGACTTTC.

The chain couples TRBV27 to TRBJ1-2; 12 bases are a match to TRBD1. This CDR3 region has 13 residues. Unmatched junction bases numbered 6, after V lost 3 bases and J lost 13 bases. Germline CDR1 is MNHEY and CDR2 is SMNVEV (reference sequence). The CDR3 DNA sequence: TGTGCCAGCAGTTTGTCGGGACAGGGGGCGCCCACCTTC. Protein: CASSLSGQGAPTF.

The chain joins TRBV10-3 to TRBJ2-7; 11 bases line up with TRBD2. Germline V gives CDR1 ENHRY, CDR2 SYGVKD. This CDR3 contains 16 residues. The ends lost 4 bases at V and 3 bases at J; junction bases unmatched: 8. CDR3 loop: CAISVSLAGGIYEQYF. The CDR3, as DNA: TGTGCCATCAGTGTGTCGCTAGCGGGAGGAATCTACGAGCAGTACTTC.

This CDR3 reads CASSLLEGVNTEAFF. CDR3 DNA: TGTGCCAGCAGCTTACTCGAGGGAGTGAACACTGAAGCTTTCTTT. J is TRBJ1-1 and V is TRBV7-2; D is unclear. The CDR3 has 15 residues. The germline V gene encodes CDR1 SGHTA and CDR2 FQGNSA. Trimming cost V 2 bases and J 0 bases, with 10 bases left between them.

The rearrangement uses TRBV7-9 and TRBJ2-1; 10 nucleotides align to TRBD2. The CDR3 is 19 residues long. The ends lost 1 base at V and 5 bases at J; junction bases unmatched: 14. The V gene's germline CDR1 is SEHNR and CDR2 FQNEAQ (reference sequence). This CDR3 reads CASSLGFGAGGPMNNEQFF. The CDR3 DNA reads as TGTGCCAGCAGCTTAGGGTTTGGAGCGGGAGGGCCCATGAACAATGAGCAGTTCTTC. The full variable domain, its missing parts supplied by reference TRBV7-9 and TRBJ2-1, is DTGVSQNPRHKITKRGQNVTFRCDPISEHNRLYWYRQTLGQGPEFLTYFQNEAQLEKSRLLSDRFSAERPKGSFSTLEIQRTEQGDSAMYLCASSLGFGAGGPMNNEQFFGPGTRLTVL.

The chain carries TRBV30 and TRBJ1-2, with D possibly TRBD1 on 5 matching bases. The CDR3 totals 15 residues. Germline CDR1 GTSNPN, CDR2 SVGIG (reference sequence). V shed 0 bases and J shed 5 bases, with 16 bases lying between them. This CDR3 reads CAWSVEVSGLYGYTF. The CDR3 DNA reads TGTGCCTGGAGTGTGGAGGTTTCGGGACTTTATGGCTACACCTTC.

The V call is TRBV7-2, the J call TRBJ2-2; 9 positions match TRBD1. Trimming cost V 4 bases and J 5 bases; bases outside gene matches: 5. CDR3 length equals 15 residues. Germline loops: CDR1 SGHTA, CDR2 FQGNSA. Here the CDR3 DNA reads TGTGCCAGCAGCTCGAGGACAGGGGAAACCGGGGAGCTGTTTTTT. This gives the protein CASSSRTGETGELFF.

The chain couples TRBV10-3 to TRBJ2-2, with a possible D match to TRBD2 (7 bases). This CDR3 comprises 17 residues. Per the germline V gene, CDR1 is ENHRY and CDR2 is SYGVKD. Trimming took 8 bases from V and 5 from J, leaving 24 bases between them. The CDR3 sequence: CAIPRGGEHENTGELFF. The CDR3 nucleotides are TGTGCCATCCCCCGAGGGGGGGAACACGAGAATACCGGGGAGCTGTTTTTT.

The chain couples TRBV7-9 to TRBJ2-3; D may be TRBD2 (5 bases). Germline assignment: CDR1 SEHNR and CDR2 FQNEAQ (reference sequence). This CDR3 comprises 16 residues. With 0 bases removed from V and 2 bases from J, the gap between germline ends came to 12 bases. The CDR3: CASSLAEAVFTDTQYF. The CDR3 bases are TGTGCCAGCAGCTTAGCGGAGGCAGTCTTCACAGATACGCAGTATTTT.

Turning to this clone: This specimen includes other DNA sequences encoding the same CDR3. J is TRBJ2-7 and V is TRBV29-1, with D possibly TRBD1 on 6 matching bases. Trimming stripped 7 bases from V and 6 bases from J, with 10 bases between. The CDR3 loop spans 10 amino acids. The germline CDR1 and CDR2 sequences are SQVTM and ANQGSEA. The CDR3 sequence is CSATGPEQYF. DNA of the CDR3: TGCAGCGCAACAGGGCCCGAGCAGTACTTC.

On this clone itself: One end of the junction varies from germline; a read error may be responsible. The V gene is TRBV11-3, the J gene TRBJ2-7; D remains ambiguous. This CDR3 spans 12 amino acids. Germline values: CDR1 SGHNT, CDR2 YENEEA. CDR3 DNA: TGTGCCAGCAGCTTTCCTAAAAGCGTAAAGGACTTC. Protein sequence: CASSFPKSVKDF.

The genes are TRBV4-3 and TRBJ1-2; the match to TRBD1 covers 7 bases. Germline lookup yields CDR1 LGHNA and CDR2 YSLEER. V dropped 1 base and J dropped 6; count of bases not matched to a gene: 5. This CDR3 is 14 amino acids long. DNA of the CDR3: TGCGCCAGCAGCCAAGGACAGGGTGGAAATGGCTACACCTTC. Residues: CASSQGQGGNGYTF.